This T cell receptor beta chain is from a study of shared clonotypes between healthy human individuals. In the study overall: Plates per donor: three CD4 naive, three CD4 memory, two CD8 naive, one CD8 memory. Overall study results and limits: Non-shared clonotypes were found to have lower generation probabilities than the clonotypes that were shared by all four of the sorted-subset donors.

CDR3 length equals 14 residues. Germline V gene sequence: CDR1 LNHDA, CDR2 SQIVND (reference sequence). The germline V and J ends were trimmed by 7 bases and 2 bases, with 12 bases remaining between them. For every subset, genomic DNA was evenly distributed across several immunoSEQ plates. How the authors handled the data: ImmunoSEQ output held junction-only sequences without quality scores, so filtering differed. Some clones are missing from TCRdb's copy, which holds only in-frame ones; the method was immunoSEQ multiplex PCR. The D gene and trimming were derived from the DNA, and the V and J assignments and clone size from that table. The data hold 2 million to 3 million clones, with roughly 93% observed a single time. Comments on this clone: Antigen: not known.

Sequencing used naive CD4+ T cells from PBMCs. Subset described: CD45RA+ positively selected. The clonotype comes from a man between 18 and 29 years old in good health. Some clones in this sample may be carry-over from other donors' samples. The chain couples TRBV19 to TRBJ2-1; D is perhaps TRBD1 (5 bases). The CDR3 region has the DNA TGTGCCAGTAAAAGGGGTGGACCCTACAATGAGCAGTTCTTC. This sequence encodes CASKRGGPYNEQFF.